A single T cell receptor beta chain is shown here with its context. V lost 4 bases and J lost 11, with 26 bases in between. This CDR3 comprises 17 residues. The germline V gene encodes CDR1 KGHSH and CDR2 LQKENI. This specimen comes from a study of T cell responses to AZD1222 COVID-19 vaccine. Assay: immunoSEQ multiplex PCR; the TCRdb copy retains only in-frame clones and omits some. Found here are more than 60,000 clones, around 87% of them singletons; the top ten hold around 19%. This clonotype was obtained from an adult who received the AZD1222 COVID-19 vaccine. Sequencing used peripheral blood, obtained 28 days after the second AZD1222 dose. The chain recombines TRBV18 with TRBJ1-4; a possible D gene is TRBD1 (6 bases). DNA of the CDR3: TGTGCCAGCTCACTTACGGGGGCCCCGCAGGCCACCCGGAAACTGTTTTTT. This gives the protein CASSLTGAPQATRKLFF.